This T cell receptor (beta chain) was sequenced during a study of Ad26.COV2.S vaccination and SARS-CoV-2 variants. The V gene lost 0 bases and the J gene lost 0 bases, with 7 bases spanning the gap. Germline CDR1 and CDR2: SGDLS and YYNGEE. The CDR3 length is 14 residues. Treatment indicated: 19 received Ad26.COV2.S at low or high dose, single or two shots; roughly 5 received placebo; per-sample allocation not given. The investigators took samples on day 63 after the first vaccine or placebo injection. The table came from immunoSEQ multiplex PCR; TCRdb's copy has only in-frame clones and leaves some out. This sample has about 440,000 clones, with 80% to 95% found just once.

The sequence was obtained from a person between 18 and 65 years old who received the Ad26.COV2.S COVID-19 vaccine or a placebo. V is TRBV9 and J is TRBJ2-7; no firm D call. Sequenced material: peripheral blood, taken in a trial of Ad26.COV2.S vaccine versus placebo. CDR3 residues: CASSVDFDSYEQYF. CDR3 coding DNA: TGTGCCAGCAGCGTAGACTTCGACTCCTACGAGCAGTACTTC.